A single sample is the source of the 32 T cell receptor beta chains below, sequenced in a study of early T cells in non-severe SARS-CoV-2 infection. Each CDR3 protein is one row after TCRdb ran MiXCR on the 5' RACE reads. Here the sample spans roughly 46,000 distinct CDR3 sequences, roughly a tenth being singletons. The sample in question was whole blood, obtained at baseline. The receptor source for this set is an adult who was a healthcare worker with PCR-confirmed SARS-CoV-2 infection or an uninfected control (not recorded which).

This clonotype was counted ten times or more. This chain links TRBV20-1 with TRBJ2-1; 9 bases agree with TRBD2. The CDR3 runs 15 residues. Per the germline V gene, CDR1 is DFQATT and CDR2 is SNEGSKA (reference sequence). With 3 bases clipped from V and 4 bases from J, the junction kept 7 bases outside the gene matches. The CDR3 nucleotides read TGCAGTGCTAGTTTTTTGGCGGGAGGGTACAATGAGCAGTTCTTC. Translated: CSASFLAGGYNEQFF.

This chain links TRBV6-5 with TRBJ2-5; 13 bases agree with TRBD2. The V segment lost 5 bases and the J segment 4 bases; nucleotides outside the gene matches: 13. CDR1 is MNHEY and CDR2 is SVGAGI in the germline V gene. The CDR3 spans 18 residues. The CDR3 DNA is TGTGCCAGCAGTGCGCGGACTAGCGGGAGTTTGTTAAGAGAGACCCAGTACTTC. Protein product: CASSARTSGSLLRETQYF.

This clonotype has ten or more counts. CDR3 DNA: TGTGCCAGCAGCCGCGGGACAGGGGAATCAGGGGAGCTGTTTTTT. Its protein product is CASSRGTGESGELFF. The rearrangement links TRBV7-9 to TRBJ2-2; 10 positions agree with TRBD1. With 5 bases clipped from V and 8 bases from J, the junction kept 8 bases outside the gene matches. The CDR3 sequence is 15 residues long. Germline V gene data show CDR1 as SEHNR and CDR2 as FQNEAQ (reference sequence).

This chain links TRBV15 with TRBJ2-5; no definite D call. The CDR3 is 14 amino acids. Germline V lookup: CDR1 LNHNV, CDR2 YYDKDF (reference sequence). Trimming stripped 0 bases from V and 3 bases from J, with 8 bases between. The CDR3 reads CATSRDGSEETQYF. DNA of the CDR3: TGTGCCACCAGCAGAGATGGGTCAGAAGAGACCCAGTACTTC.

This clonotype was counted only a few times. J is TRBJ1-4 and V is TRBV7-9, with a weak D call TRBD1 (6 bases). Per germline, CDR1 SEHNR and CDR2 FQNEAQ (reference sequence). Trimming removed 5 bases from V and 8 bases from J, with 21 bases in between. CDR3 length: 16 residues. The CDR3 nucleotides are TGTGCCAGCAGCCCAGAGGCGGGGGGCGCGGTCGAAAAACTGTTTTTT. It is translated as CASSPEAGGAVEKLFF.

This clonotype was seen a few times. This rearrangement joins TRBV18 to TRBJ2-5; 11 bases line up with TRBD1. This CDR3 comprises 15 residues. Per the germline V gene, CDR1 is KGHSH and CDR2 is LQKENI. The V segment lost 3 bases and the J segment 1 base; nucleotides outside the gene matches: 1. The CDR3 DNA is TGTGCCAGCTCACCTGGGACAGGGGGCCAAGAGACCCAGTACTTC. It encodes CASSPGTGGQETQYF. Based on the CDR3 plus reference TRBV18 and TRBJ2-5, the full variable domain is NAGVMQNPRHLVRRRGQEARLRCSPMKGHSHVYWYRQLPEEGLKFMVYLQKENIIDESGMPKERFSAEFPKEGPSILRIQQVVRGDSAAYFCASSPGTGGQETQYFGPGTRLLVL.

The genes are TRBV6-5 and TRBJ1-3; 7 nucleotides match TRBD1. There are 14 residues in the CDR3. Germline V lookup: CDR1 MNHEY, CDR2 SVGAGI. Trimming took 6 bases from V and 4 from J; bases not matched to a gene: 6. CDR3 amino acids: CASSKDREGNTIYF. The CDR3 coding sequence is TGTGCCAGCAGCAAAGACAGGGAGGGAAACACCATATATTTT.

The chain has TRBV11-2 and TRBJ2-7, with TRBD2 as a possible D gene (6 bases). CDR1 and CDR2 from the germline V gene are SGHAT and FQNNGV. This CDR3 is built from 14 residues. V gave up 0 bases and J gave up 3 bases, with 9 bases separating them. The CDR3 bases are TGTGCCAGCAGCTTAGAGGAGGGTTACTACGAGCAGTACTTC. Residues: CASSLEEGYYEQYF.

This clonotype has just a few counts. The V and J genes are TRBV3-1 and TRBJ2-3; TRBD2 matches at 10 bases. V lost 4 bases to trimming and J lost 3 bases; unmatched junction nucleotides: 7. This CDR3 is 16 amino acids long. In germline, CDR1 is LGHDT, CDR2 YNNKEL (reference sequence). The CDR3 DNA is TGTGCCAGCAGCCCCCTTAGACTAGCGGGTACAGATACGCAGTATTTT. Translation: CASSPLRLAGTDTQYF.

A few counts support this clonotype. This chain links TRBV20-1 with TRBJ1-5, with unresolved D. Germline CDR1 and CDR2: DFQATT and SNEGSKA (reference sequence). The V gene lost 0 bases and the J gene lost 4 bases, with 4 bases spanning the gap. The CDR3 spans 12 residues. The CDR3 DNA follows: TGCAGTGCTAGAGATGTTAATCAGCCCCAGCATTTT. As protein: CSARDVNQPQHF.

In its sample, this clonotype was seen a few times. The rearrangement links TRBV7-9 to TRBJ1-6; D may be TRBD1 (5 bases). Trimming removed 5 bases from V and 13 bases from J, with 12 bases in between. The length of the CDR3 is 12 residues. The germline V gene encodes CDR1 SEHNR and CDR2 FQNEAQ (reference sequence). The CDR3 DNA sequence: TGTGCCAGCAGCCTGACAGAGCGGCCCCTCCACTTT. As protein: CASSLTERPLHF.

The table lists this clonotype with a few counts. Its ends do not fully match the called genes, so a read error is possible. In nucleotides, the CDR3 is TGCAGTGCTAGTTCTTGGACTGCGGGTTCCTTC. Encoded protein: CSASSWTAGSF. The chain has TRBV20-1 and TRBJ2-7, with D tentatively TRBD2 (5 bases). The germline CDR1 and CDR2 sequences are DFQATT and SNEGSKA (reference sequence). This CDR3 has 11 residues.

This clonotype is labeled as medium-sized. The chain links TRBV24-1 to TRBJ2-3, with no clear D. Deletions cut 2 bases from V and 6 bases from J, with 2 bases between. Germline V gene lookup returns CDR1 KGHDR and CDR2 SFDVKD. The CDR3 covers 11 residues. CDR3 loop: CATSDSDTQYF. The CDR3, as DNA: TGTGCCACCAGTGATTCCGATACGCAGTATTTT.

At least ten counts were recorded for this clonotype. This sequence joins TRBV2 and TRBJ1-4, with 10 bases aligning to TRBD1. V trimming: 6 bases; J trimming: 8 bases; junction bases outside the gene matches: 9. Germline V gene data show CDR1 as SNHLY and CDR2 as FYNNEI. There are 15 residues in the CDR3. CDR3 coding DNA: TGTGCCAGCAGGAGGAGGGACAGGGGTTTCGAAAAACTGTTTTTT. It codes for CASRRRDRGFEKLFF.

The V gene is TRBV24-1, the J gene TRBJ2-1; the D is unclear. Trimming took 8 bases from V and 6 from J, leaving 7 bases between them. The CDR3 has 11 amino acids. Germline lookup yields CDR1 KGHDR and CDR2 SFDVKD. The CDR3 loop is CATKNGNEQFF. The DNA of the CDR3 is TGTGCCACCAAGAATGGCAATGAGCAGTTCTTC.

The chain is built from TRBV21-1 and TRBJ2-7. TRBV21-1 is listed as a pseudogene. The CDR3 is made up of 12 amino acids. In nucleotides, the CDR3 is TGTGCCAGCAGCCATTATATGGTGATCGAGTACTTC. It codes for CASSHYMVIEYF.

This clonotype has a single count. This rearrangement joins TRBV29-1 to TRBJ1-1; no clear D. The CDR3 spans 12 residues. V gave up 3 bases and J gave up 7 bases, with 12 bases separating them. Germline assignment: CDR1 SQVTM and CDR2 ANQGSEA. CDR3 in amino acids: CSVDGVEVEAFF. CDR3 DNA sequence: TGCAGCGTTGACGGGGTGGAGGTTGAAGCTTTCTTT.

V usage is TRBV5-1 and J usage is TRBJ1-1; no clear D gene. The CDR3 is 13 residues long. Germline values: CDR1 SGHRS, CDR2 YFSETQ. Trimming removed 0 bases from V and 4 bases from J, with 7 bases in between. CDR3: CASSLDGFTEAFF. The CDR3 DNA reads TGCGCCAGCAGCTTGGACGGCTTCACTGAAGCTTTCTTT.

There are a few counts of this clonotype. The V gene is TRBV28, the J gene TRBJ2-7; 8 positions match TRBD2. The germline gives CDR1 MDHEN, CDR2 SYDVKM. V dropped 5 bases and J dropped 6; count of bases not matched to a gene: 6. This CDR3 has 13 amino acids. The CDR3 DNA sequence: TGTGCCAGCAGTAGAGCGGGAGTCGGCGAGCAGTACTTC. Translated: CASSRAGVGEQYF.

The sample holds many counts of this clonotype. The rearrangement joins TRBV18 to TRBJ2-7; TRBD2 matches 8 bases. After removal of 0 bases from V and 2 bases from J, the junction contained 6 bases not matched to a gene. Germline V CDR1 and CDR2: KGHSH, LQKENI. The length of the CDR3 is 16 residues. CDR3: CASSPPKREKPYEQYF. The CDR3, as DNA: TGTGCCAGCTCACCACCAAAGCGGGAGAAGCCCTACGAGCAGTACTTC. Full variable domain (remainder filled in from reference TRBV18 and TRBJ2-7): NAGVMQNPRHLVRRRGQEARLRCSPMKGHSHVYWYRQLPEEGLKFMVYLQKENIIDESGMPKERFSAEFPKEGPSILRIQQVVRGDSAAYFCASSPPKREKPYEQYFGPGTRLTVT.

This clonotype showed up many times. This chain connects TRBV7-2 to TRBJ1-1; D unresolved. This CDR3 comprises 16 residues. CDR1 and CDR2 (germline): SGHTA, FQGNSA. V lost 5 bases, J lost 0 bases, and 16 bases lay in between. The DNA for the CDR3 is TGTGCCAGCAGCATCTCCTACGGGAATATGAACACTGAAGCTTTCTTT. Translation: CASSISYGNMNTEAFF.

This clonotype was picked up many times. The V gene is TRBV7-8, the J gene TRBJ2-5; D gene unclear. Per the germline V gene, CDR1 is SGHVS and CDR2 is FQNEAQ. Trimming stripped 6 bases from V and 5 bases from J, with 13 bases between. The CDR3 contains 13 residues. CDR3 sequence (DNA): TGTGCCAGCAGGGCTCCTCCACGGGAGACCCAGTACTTC. Its translation: CASRAPPRETQYF.

This clonotype came up a few times. The chain uses TRBV29-1 and TRBJ2-7; 10 bases map to TRBD2. V lost 6 bases to trimming and J lost 7 bases; unmatched junction nucleotides: 12. The CDR3 consists of 14 residues. Germline V gene data show CDR1 as SQVTM and CDR2 as ANQGSEA. CDR3 in amino acids: CSVVSGGALGEQYF. CDR3 DNA: TGCAGCGTCGTAAGCGGGGGGGCATTGGGAGAGCAGTACTTC.

This clonotype was observed a handful of times. This chain uses TRBV7-2 with TRBJ2-1; TRBD2 agrees at 7 bases. CDR3 length: 15 amino acids. Germline V gene lookup returns CDR1 SGHTA and CDR2 FQGNSA. The junction had 9 bases not matched to a gene; V was cut back by 5 bases and J by 5 bases. The CDR3 bases are TGTGCCAGCAGCGCGACGGGACTATTAGACAATGAGCAGTTCTTC. Translating it yields CASSATGLLDNEQFF.

This clonotype has only a few counts. The chain couples TRBV2 to TRBJ2-3; 9 bases are a match to TRBD1. V lost 6 bases and J lost 1; bases outside the gene matches: 5. CDR1 SNHLY and CDR2 FYNNEI come from the germline V gene. There are 15 residues in the CDR3. CDR3 nucleotide sequence: TGTGCCAGCAGAGAGGACAGGGGTGGCACAGATACGCAGTATTTT. Its protein product is CASREDRGGTDTQYF.

This clonotype showed up just a few times. The chain is built from TRBV7-6 and TRBJ2-7, with D unclear. Trimming left V 1 base short and J 5 bases short, with 12 bases between. The CDR3 totals 14 residues. Germline V gives CDR1 SGHVS, CDR2 FNYEAQ. The CDR3, as DNA: TGTGCCAGCAGCTTAGGTCGACAATCCAACGAGCAGTACTTC. It is translated as CASSLGRQSNEQYF.

This clonotype has just a few counts. The CDR3 loop reads CAWSAGTPGNTIYF. The DNA for the CDR3 is TGTGCCTGGAGTGCCGGGACTCCTGGAAACACCATATATTTT. The V and J genes are TRBV30 and TRBJ1-3; tentatively, D is TRBD1 (5 bases). Germline V gene sequence: CDR1 GTSNPN, CDR2 SVGIG (reference sequence). CDR3 length equals 14 residues. Deletions cut 1 base from V and 2 bases from J, with 9 bases between.

In this sample, this clonotype turned up once. This chain uses TRBV7-9 with TRBJ1-6; D may be TRBD1 (5 bases). Germline-derived CDR1 and CDR2 are SEHNR and FQNEAQ (reference sequence). The CDR3 contains 14 residues. V dropped 5 bases and J dropped 3 bases, with 8 bases sitting between them. The CDR3 DNA follows: TGTGCCAGCAGCCGCGACAGCTATAATTCACCCCTCCACTTT. It translates to CASSRDSYNSPLHF.

This clonotype was recorded many times. This chain links TRBV18 with TRBJ1-3; 9 bases match TRBD1. This CDR3 is built from 15 residues. The V gene's germline CDR1 is KGHSH and CDR2 LQKENI. The J segment lost 2 bases and the V segment lost 4 bases, leaving 3 bases of the junction unmatched. The CDR3 loop reads CASSRGTGTGNTIYF. The DNA for the CDR3 is TGTGCCAGCTCACGCGGGACAGGGACTGGAAACACCATATATTTT.

This clonotype occurred a few times. The genes are TRBV11-2 and TRBJ2-7, with a possible D match to TRBD2 (6 bases). The CDR3 contains 15 residues. CDR1 and CDR2 from the germline V gene are SGHAT and FQNNGV. V was trimmed by 2 bases and J by 0 bases, leaving 11 bases between them. CDR3 in DNA: TGTGCCAGCAGCTTACGACGGGGGTTCTCCTACGAGCAGTACTTC. This gives the protein CASSLRRGFSYEQYF.

This rearrangement joins TRBV19 to TRBJ2-1, with a possible D match to TRBD2 (5 bases). Looked up from germline, CDR1 is LNHDA and CDR2 is SQIVND (reference sequence). This CDR3 region has 14 residues. The germline V and J ends were trimmed by 3 bases and 4 bases, with 10 bases remaining between them. This CDR3 is CASSIPGEYNEQFF. The CDR3 DNA reads TGTGCCAGTAGTATTCCCGGGGAGTACAATGAGCAGTTCTTC.

The chain employs TRBV11-2 and TRBJ1-1; the D gene is possibly TRBD1 (6 bases). This CDR3 has 13 amino acids. Germline CDR1 is SGHAT and CDR2 is FQNNGV. The V and J ends lost 3 bases and 5 bases respectively, with 10 bases between them. In DNA, the CDR3 is TGTGCCAGCAGCTTCCCACAGGGTACTGAAGCTTTCTTT. Translation: CASSFPQGTEAFF.